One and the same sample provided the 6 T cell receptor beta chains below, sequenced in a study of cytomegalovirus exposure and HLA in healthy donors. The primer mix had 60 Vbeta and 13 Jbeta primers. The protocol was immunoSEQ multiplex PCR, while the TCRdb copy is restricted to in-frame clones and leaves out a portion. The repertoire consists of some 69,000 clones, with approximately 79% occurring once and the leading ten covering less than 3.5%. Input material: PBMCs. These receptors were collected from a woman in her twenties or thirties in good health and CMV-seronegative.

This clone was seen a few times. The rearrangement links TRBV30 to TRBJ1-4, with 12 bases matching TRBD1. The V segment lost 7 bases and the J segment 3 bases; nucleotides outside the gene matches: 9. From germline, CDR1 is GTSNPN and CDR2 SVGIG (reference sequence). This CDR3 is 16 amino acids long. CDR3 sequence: CASTGTGGLANEKLFF. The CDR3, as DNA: TGTGCCTCAACGGGGACAGGGGGCTTAGCTAATGAAAAACTGTTTTTT.

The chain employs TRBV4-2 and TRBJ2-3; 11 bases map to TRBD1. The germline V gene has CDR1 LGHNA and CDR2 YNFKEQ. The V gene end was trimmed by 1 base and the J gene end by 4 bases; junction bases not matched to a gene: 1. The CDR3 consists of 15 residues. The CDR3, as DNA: TGTGCCAGCAGCCAAGGGACAGGGGGCGCAGATACGCAGTATTTT. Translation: CASSQGTGGADTQYF.

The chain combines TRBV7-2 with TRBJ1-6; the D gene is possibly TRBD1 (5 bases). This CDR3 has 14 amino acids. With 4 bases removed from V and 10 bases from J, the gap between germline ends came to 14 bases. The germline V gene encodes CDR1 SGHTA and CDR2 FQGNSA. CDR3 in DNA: TGTGCCAGCAGCTCCCAGGGTGATGGGTCACCCCTCCACTTT. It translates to CASSSQGDGSPLHF.

CDR3 nucleotide sequence: TGTGCCAGCAGTTCGTTAGCGGGGGGAGGAACCGGGGAGCTGTTTTTT. Translating it yields CASSSLAGGGTGELFF. The chain employs TRBV6-5 and TRBJ2-2; 10 nucleotides match TRBD2. The CDR3 spans 16 residues. V gave up 4 bases and J gave up 5 bases; unmatched junction bases: 7. Germline loops: CDR1 MNHEY, CDR2 SVGAGI.

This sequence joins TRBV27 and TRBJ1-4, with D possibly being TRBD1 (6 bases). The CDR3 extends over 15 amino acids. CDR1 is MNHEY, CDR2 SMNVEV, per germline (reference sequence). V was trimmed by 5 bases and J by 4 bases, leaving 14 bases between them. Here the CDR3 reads CASSRGQPYNEKLFF. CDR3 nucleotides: TGTGCCAGCAGTCGCGGACAGCCCTATAATGAAAAACTGTTTTTT.

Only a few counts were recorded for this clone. The CDR3 sequence is CSVGQMNTEAFF. In nucleotides, the CDR3 is TGCAGCGTTGGACAGATGAACACTGAAGCTTTCTTT. The chain uses TRBV29-1 and TRBJ1-1; the D gene is possibly TRBD1 (5 bases). Germline assignment: CDR1 SQVTM and CDR2 ANQGSEA. This CDR3 has 12 amino acids. Trimming removed 4 bases from V and 0 bases from J, with 6 bases in between.